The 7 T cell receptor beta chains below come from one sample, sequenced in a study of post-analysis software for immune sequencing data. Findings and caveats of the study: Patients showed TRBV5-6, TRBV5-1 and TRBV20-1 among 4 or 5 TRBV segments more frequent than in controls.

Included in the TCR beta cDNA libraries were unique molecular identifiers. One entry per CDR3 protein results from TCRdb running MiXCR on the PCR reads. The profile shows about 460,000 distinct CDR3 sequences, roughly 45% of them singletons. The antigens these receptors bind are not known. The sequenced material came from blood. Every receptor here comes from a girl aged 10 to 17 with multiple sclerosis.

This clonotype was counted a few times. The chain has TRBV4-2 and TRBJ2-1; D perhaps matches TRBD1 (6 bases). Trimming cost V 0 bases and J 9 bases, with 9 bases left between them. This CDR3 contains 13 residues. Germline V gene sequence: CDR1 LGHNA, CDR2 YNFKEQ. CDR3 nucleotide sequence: TGTGCCAGCAGCCAAGATAGGGGGTTTGAGCAGTTCTTC. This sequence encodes CASSQDRGFEQFF.

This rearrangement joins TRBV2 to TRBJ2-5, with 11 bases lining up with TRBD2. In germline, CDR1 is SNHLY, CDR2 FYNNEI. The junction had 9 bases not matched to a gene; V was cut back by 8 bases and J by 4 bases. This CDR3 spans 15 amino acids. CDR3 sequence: CASDKPTSGAETQYF. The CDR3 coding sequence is TGTGCCAGCGACAAACCGACTAGCGGGGCAGAGACCCAGTACTTC.

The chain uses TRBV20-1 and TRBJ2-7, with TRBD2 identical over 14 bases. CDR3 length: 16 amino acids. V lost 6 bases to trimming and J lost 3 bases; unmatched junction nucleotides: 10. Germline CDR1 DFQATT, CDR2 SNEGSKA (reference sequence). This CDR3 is CSARTSGRPDGYEQYF. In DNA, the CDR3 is TGCAGTGCCAGGACTAGCGGGAGGCCCGACGGCTACGAGCAGTACTTC.

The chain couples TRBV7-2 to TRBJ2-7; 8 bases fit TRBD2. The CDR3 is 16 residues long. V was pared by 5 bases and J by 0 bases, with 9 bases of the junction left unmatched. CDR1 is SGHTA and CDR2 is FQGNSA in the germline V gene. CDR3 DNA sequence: TGTGCCAGCAGCCCAATAGGCGGGACTAGCTCCTACGAGCAGTACTTC. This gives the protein CASSPIGGTSSYEQYF. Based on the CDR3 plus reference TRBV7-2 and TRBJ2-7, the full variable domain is GAGVSQSPSNKVTEKGKDVELRCDPISGHTALYWYRQSLGQGLEFLIYFQGNSAPDKSGLPSDRFSAERTGGSVSTLTIQRTQQEDSAVYLCASSPIGGTSSYEQYFGPGTRLTVT.

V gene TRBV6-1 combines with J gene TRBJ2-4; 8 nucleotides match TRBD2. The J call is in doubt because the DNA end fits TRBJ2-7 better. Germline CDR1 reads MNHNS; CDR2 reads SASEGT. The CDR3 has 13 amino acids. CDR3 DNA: TGTGCCAGTAGCGGGGACACCCTCTACGAGCAGTACTTC. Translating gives CASSGDTLYEQYF.

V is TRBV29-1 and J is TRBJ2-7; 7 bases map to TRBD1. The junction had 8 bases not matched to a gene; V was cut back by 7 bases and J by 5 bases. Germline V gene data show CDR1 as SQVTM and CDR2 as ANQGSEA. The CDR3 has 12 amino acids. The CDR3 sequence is CSASDRAHEQYF. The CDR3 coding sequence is TGCAGCGCCTCCGACAGGGCCCACGAGCAGTACTTC.

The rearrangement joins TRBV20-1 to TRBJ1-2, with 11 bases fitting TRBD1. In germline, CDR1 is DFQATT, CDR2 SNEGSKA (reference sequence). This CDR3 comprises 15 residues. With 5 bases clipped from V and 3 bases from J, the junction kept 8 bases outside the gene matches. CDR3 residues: CSADIGQGADYGYTF. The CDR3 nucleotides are TGCAGTGCTGACATAGGACAGGGGGCGGACTATGGCTACACCTTC.